Following are 22 T cell receptor beta chains from one sample sequenced in a study of radiation and T cells in renal cell carcinoma. Profiling relied on immunoSEQ multiplex PCR, and the TCRdb table lists in-frame clones only, not all of them. This repertoire shows roughly 100,000 clones, 84% found once; its top ten account for less than 7.5%. As to time point: blood 4 weeks post-SBRT, at nephrectomy. Treatment specified: 15 Gy SBRT to primary tumor, nephrectomy 4 weeks later. Material: blood, obtained from a patient whose treatment included radiotherapy and nephrectomy. These receptors all stem from a man aged 55 to 70 with renal cell carcinoma.

The chain links TRBV7-3 to TRBJ2-2; D gene unclear. Germline V gives CDR1 SGHTA, CDR2 FQGTGA. Trimming stripped 3 bases from V and 1 base from J, with 3 bases between. The CDR3 covers 13 residues. The CDR3 DNA follows: TGTGCCAGCAGCTTGGAGAACACCGGGGAGCTGTTTTTT. This encodes CASSLENTGELFF.

For the CDR3, the DNA is TGTGCCTGGATGCGGGAAGAGACCCAGTACTTC. Translated: CAWMREETQYF. The chain employs TRBV30 and TRBJ2-5; maybe TRBD2 (5 bases). The CDR3 has 11 residues. Trimming left V 4 bases short and J 3 bases short, with 6 bases between. CDR1 and CDR2 from the germline V gene are GTSNPN and SVGIG (reference sequence).

The V gene is TRBV29-1, the J gene TRBJ2-1; unclear D gene. Germline values: CDR1 SQVTM, CDR2 ANQGSEA. The CDR3 contains 11 residues. V lost 8 bases and J lost 9, with 14 bases in between. This CDR3 reads CSFSVTTEQFF. The CDR3 region has the DNA TGCAGCTTCTCGGTTACAACTGAGCAGTTCTTC.

The chain joins TRBV27 to TRBJ2-5; D perhaps matches TRBD2 (7 bases). This CDR3 spans 14 amino acids. V lost 5 bases to trimming and J lost 5 bases, with 15 bases between them. Germline V gives CDR1 MNHEY, CDR2 SMNVEV (reference sequence). The CDR3 DNA is TGTGCCAGCAGTCGCGGTGGGGGGGCGGAGACCCAGTACTTC. Translated: CASSRGGGAETQYF.

CDR3 sequence: CASSPFGTTDTQYF. The CDR3 DNA follows: TGTGCCAGCTCACCCTTCGGGACCACAGATACGCAGTATTTT. The V gene is TRBV18, the J gene TRBJ2-3; the D gene could be TRBD1 or TRBD2 (5 bases each). The germline CDR1 and CDR2 sequences are KGHSH and LQKENI. The ends were cut back, 3 bases at V and 2 bases at J, with 9 bases in the middle. This CDR3 has 14 amino acids.

This clone was detected once. The J gene is TRBJ2-2, the V gene TRBV4-1; D unresolved. Trimming removed 1 base at V and 2 bases at J, with 8 bases between. Germline V CDR1 and CDR2: MGHRA, YSYEKL. This CDR3 comprises 15 residues. The CDR3 protein is CASSQVPVNTGELFF. The CDR3 DNA reads TGCGCCAGCAGCCAAGTCCCGGTTAACACCGGGGAGCTGTTTTTT.

In this sample, this clone turned up a few times. Germline is not matched at one junction end, which may reflect a read error. The chain employs TRBV28 and TRBJ2-4; D gene ambiguous. The CDR3 sequence is 13 residues long. The V gene's germline CDR1 is MDHEN and CDR2 SYDVKM. The CDR3 here is CASNFDLALPQDF. DNA for the CDR3: TGTGCCAGCAATTTCGACTTGGCATTACCCCAGGACTTC. Based on the CDR3 plus reference TRBV28 and TRBJ2-4, the full variable domain is DVKVTQSSRYLVKRTGEKVFLECVQDMDHENMFWYRQDPGLGLRLIYFSYDVKMKEKGDIPEGYSVSREKKERFSLILESASTNQTSMYLCASNFDLALPQDFGAGTRLSVL.

This clone was found a few times. This chain links TRBV29-1 with TRBJ1-1, with 8 bases lining up with TRBD1. The CDR3 consists of 9 residues. Germline CDR1 SQVTM, CDR2 ANQGSEA. Unmatched junction bases numbered 2, after V lost 7 bases and J lost 10 bases. This CDR3 is CSADRGAFF. Here the CDR3 DNA reads TGCAGCGCCGACAGGGGAGCTTTCTTT.

This clone was detected many times. The chain employs TRBV19 and TRBJ2-1; a possible D gene is TRBD1 (5 bases). Trimming stripped 5 bases from V and 2 bases from J, with 7 bases between. From germline, CDR1 is LNHDA and CDR2 SQIVND (reference sequence). The CDR3 is made up of 13 amino acids. For the CDR3, the DNA is TGTGCCAGTAGTTTGACAGCCTACAATGAGCAGTTCTTC. Amino acid sequence: CASSLTAYNEQFF.

This chain connects TRBV7-9 to TRBJ2-7; weak D call: TRBD2 (5 bases). Germline V gives CDR1 SEHNR, CDR2 FQNEAQ (reference sequence). The CDR3 is made up of 17 amino acids. V gave up 0 bases and J gave up 1 base, with 16 bases separating them. This CDR3 reads CASSLALASVGSYEQYF. CDR3 DNA sequence: TGTGCCAGCAGCTTAGCGCTAGCCTCCGTTGGGTCCTACGAGCAGTACTTC.

The chain has TRBV19 and TRBJ2-1; 15 bases agree with TRBD2. Germline V lookup: CDR1 LNHDA, CDR2 SQIVND (reference sequence). V was clipped by 3 bases and J by 7 bases; unmatched bases: 4. The length of the CDR3 is 16 residues. The DNA for the CDR3 is TGTGCCAGTAGTATCGCAGGGACTAGCGGGAGGAATGAGCAGTTCTTC. The encoded protein is CASSIAGTSGRNEQFF.

The chain uses TRBV7-2 and TRBJ2-1, with D perhaps TRBD2 (6 bases). This CDR3 has 14 amino acids. Germline V gene lookup returns CDR1 SGHTA and CDR2 FQGNSA. Trimming took 3 bases from V and 9 from J, leaving 15 bases between them. The CDR3 DNA follows: TGTGCCAGCAGCTTTAGCGGCCCTGAGGTTGAGCAGTTCTTC. Amino acid sequence: CASSFSGPEVEQFF. The whole variable domain, filled in from reference TRBV7-2 and TRBJ2-1, reads GAGVSQSPSNKVTEKGKDVELRCDPISGHTALYWYRQSLGQGLEFLIYFQGNSAPDKSGLPSDRFSAERTGGSVSTLTIQRTQQEDSAVYLCASSFSGPEVEQFFGPGTRLTVL.

This clone was seen only once. This chain connects TRBV19 to TRBJ2-3; 13 bases match TRBD2. This CDR3 contains 15 residues. CDR1 LNHDA and CDR2 SQIVND come from the germline V gene (reference sequence). V was clipped by 3 bases and J by 3 bases; unmatched bases: 0. CDR3 region: CASSMGLAGTDTQYF. As DNA, the CDR3 is TGTGCCAGTAGTATGGGACTAGCGGGAACAGATACGCAGTATTTT.

The rearrangement joins TRBV6-1 to TRBJ1-2, with 10 bases matching TRBD1. V shed 3 bases and J 2 bases; nucleotides not matched to a gene: 6. CDR1 and CDR2 (germline): MNHNS, SASEGT. There are 16 residues in the CDR3. The CDR3 region has the DNA TGTGCCAGCAGTGATGGCTGGGACAGGGGAAACTATGGCTACACCTTC. It yields the protein CASSDGWDRGNYGYTF.

As for this clone: The same CDR3 is also encoded by other DNA sequences in this sample. The chain uses TRBV18 and TRBJ2-5, with 7 bases that match TRBD2. V lost 3 bases and J lost 3; bases outside the gene matches: 4. This CDR3 contains 14 residues. Per germline, CDR1 KGHSH and CDR2 LQKENI. In DNA form, the CDR3 reads TGTGCCAGCTCACCCACGGGAGGCGAAGAGACCCAGTACTTC. Protein: CASSPTGGEETQYF.

This clone was observed a single time. The chain is built from TRBV6-1 and TRBJ1-2; TRBD1 agrees at 8 bases. The CDR3 loop spans 15 amino acids. V gave up 1 base and J gave up 5 bases; unmatched junction bases: 6. Looked up from germline, CDR1 is MNHNS and CDR2 is SASEGT. The CDR3 DNA reads TGTGCCAGCAGTGAAGTGCGGACAGGGAAATATGGCTACACCTTC. Translation gives CASSEVRTGKYGYTF.

J is TRBJ2-7 and V is TRBV19, with 9 bases that match TRBD2. The V and J ends lost 6 bases and 2 bases, in that order; junction bases with no gene match: 5. The CDR3 runs 14 residues. Germline V gives CDR1 LNHDA, CDR2 SQIVND (reference sequence). CDR3 region: CASSPSGTPYEQYF. The CDR3 DNA reads TGTGCCAGTAGCCCTAGCGGGACCCCCTACGAGCAGTACTTC.

The genes are TRBV29-1 and TRBJ2-5; unclear D gene. The V end was cut by 4 bases, the J end by 2 bases, with 8 bases between. CDR3 length equals 12 residues. Germline CDR1 reads SQVTM; CDR2 reads ANQGSEA. CDR3 amino acids: CSVVVGQETQYF. The CDR3 coding sequence is TGCAGCGTTGTGGTGGGGCAAGAGACCCAGTACTTC. Using reference TRBV29-1 and TRBJ2-5 for the parts outside the CDR3, the full variable domain is SAVISQKPSRDICQRGTSLTIQCQVDSQVTMMFWYRQQPGQSLTLIATANQGSEATYESGFVIDKFPISRPNLTFSTLTVSNMSPEDSSIYLCSVVVGQETQYFGPGTRLLVL.

This clone has only a few counts. The rearrangement links TRBV6-5 to TRBJ1-3, with 7 bases lining up with TRBD1. CDR3 size: 14 residues. CDR1 is MNHEY, CDR2 SVGAGI, per germline. Trimming at V came to 0 bases and at J to 8 bases, leaving 4 bases not matched to a gene. The CDR3 region is CASSYSTGRDTIYF. DNA of the CDR3: TGTGCCAGCAGTTACTCGACAGGGAGGGACACCATATATTTT.

The chain uses TRBV9 and TRBJ2-3; the D gene is possibly TRBD1 (6 bases). The V end was cut by 1 base, the J end by 4 bases, with 10 bases between. Germline V lookup: CDR1 SGDLS, CDR2 YYNGEE. The CDR3 has 14 amino acids. The CDR3 DNA reads TGTGCCAGCAGCGTAAGGGGGTGGGCAGATACGCAGTATTTT. Translating gives CASSVRGWADTQYF.

This chain joins TRBV12-2 and TRBJ2-1; the table's D call, TRBD2, has no DNA check behind it. TRBV12-2 is assigned pseudogene status. CDR3 length: 18 residues. The CDR3, as DNA: TGTGCAAGTCGCTTAAAAAAAACTAGCGGGCCTCTATACAATGAGCAGTTCTTC. Translating gives CASRLKKTSGPLYNEQFF.

This chain uses TRBV2 with TRBJ2-1; 11 bases match TRBD2. CDR1 SNHLY and CDR2 FYNNEI come from the germline V gene. J gave up 6 bases and V 6 bases, and 13 bases lay outside the gene matches. The CDR3 covers 17 residues. For the CDR3, the DNA is TGTGCCAGCAGGCCGGGACTAGCGGACAAGAAGTTCAATGAGCAGTTCTTC. Translation gives CASRPGLADKKFNEQFF.